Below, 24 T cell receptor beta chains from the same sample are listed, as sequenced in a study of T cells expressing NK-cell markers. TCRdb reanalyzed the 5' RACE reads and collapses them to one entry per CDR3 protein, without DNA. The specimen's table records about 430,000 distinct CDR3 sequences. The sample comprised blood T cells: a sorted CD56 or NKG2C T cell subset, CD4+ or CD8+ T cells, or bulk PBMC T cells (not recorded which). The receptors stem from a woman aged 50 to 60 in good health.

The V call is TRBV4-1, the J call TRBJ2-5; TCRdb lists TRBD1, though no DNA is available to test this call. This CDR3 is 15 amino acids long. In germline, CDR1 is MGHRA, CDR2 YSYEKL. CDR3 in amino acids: CASSQGGTPKETQYF.

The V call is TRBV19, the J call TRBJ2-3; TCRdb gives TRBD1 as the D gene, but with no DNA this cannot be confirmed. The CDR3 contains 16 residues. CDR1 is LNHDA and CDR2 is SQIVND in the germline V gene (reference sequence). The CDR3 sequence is CASSIRPLGRTDTQYF. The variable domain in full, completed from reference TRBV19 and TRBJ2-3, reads DGGITQSPKYLFRKEGQNVTLSCEQNLNHDAMYWYRQDPGQGLRLIYYSQIVNDFQKGDIAEGYSVSREKKESFPLTVTSAQKNPTAFYLCASSIRPLGRTDTQYFGPGTRLTVL.

CDR3 loop: CASSLDPRGAGNTIYF. The V gene is TRBV5-1, the J gene TRBJ1-3; TCRdb names TRBD1, which stays unverified in the absence of DNA. Germline lookup yields CDR1 SGHRS and CDR2 YFSETQ. The CDR3 is 16 residues long.

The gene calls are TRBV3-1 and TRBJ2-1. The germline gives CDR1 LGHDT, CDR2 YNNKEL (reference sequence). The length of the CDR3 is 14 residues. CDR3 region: CASSQLGPYNEQFF.

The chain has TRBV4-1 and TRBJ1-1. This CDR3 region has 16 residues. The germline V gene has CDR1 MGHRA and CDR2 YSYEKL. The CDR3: CASSHQAGTDNTEAFF.

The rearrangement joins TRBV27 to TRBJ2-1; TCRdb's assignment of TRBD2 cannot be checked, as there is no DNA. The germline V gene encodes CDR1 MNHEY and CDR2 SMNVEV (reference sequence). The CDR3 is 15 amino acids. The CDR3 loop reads CASSLLLSGLGEQFF.

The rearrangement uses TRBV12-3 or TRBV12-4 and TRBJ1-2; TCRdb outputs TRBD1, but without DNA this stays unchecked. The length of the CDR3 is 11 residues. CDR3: CASSKGDGYTF.

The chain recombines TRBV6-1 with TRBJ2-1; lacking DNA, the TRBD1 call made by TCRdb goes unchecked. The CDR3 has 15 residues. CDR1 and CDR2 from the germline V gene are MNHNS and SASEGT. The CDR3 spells CASSGRDSSYNEQFF.

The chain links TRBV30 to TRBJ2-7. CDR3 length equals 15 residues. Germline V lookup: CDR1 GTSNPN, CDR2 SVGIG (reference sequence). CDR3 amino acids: CAWSVSSVNSYEQYF.

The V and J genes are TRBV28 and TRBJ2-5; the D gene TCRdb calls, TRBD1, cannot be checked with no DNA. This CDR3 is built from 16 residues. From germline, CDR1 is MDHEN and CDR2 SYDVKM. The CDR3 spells CASSFITGFLQETQYF.

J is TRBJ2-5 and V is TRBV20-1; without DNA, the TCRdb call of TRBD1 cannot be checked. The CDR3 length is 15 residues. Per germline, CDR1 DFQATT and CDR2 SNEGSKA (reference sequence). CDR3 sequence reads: CSASPVRETEETQYF.

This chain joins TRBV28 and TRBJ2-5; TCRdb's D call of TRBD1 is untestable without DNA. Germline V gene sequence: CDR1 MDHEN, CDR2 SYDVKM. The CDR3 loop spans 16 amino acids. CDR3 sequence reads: CASSPGPGTGSETQYF.

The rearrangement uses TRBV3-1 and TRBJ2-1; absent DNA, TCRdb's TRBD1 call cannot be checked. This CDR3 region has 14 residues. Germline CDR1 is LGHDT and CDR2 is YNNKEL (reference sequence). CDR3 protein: CASSQRSWGHEQFF.

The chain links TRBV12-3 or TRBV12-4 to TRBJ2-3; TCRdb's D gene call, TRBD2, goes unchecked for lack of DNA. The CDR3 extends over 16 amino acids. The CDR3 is CASSLAPAGRTDTQYF.

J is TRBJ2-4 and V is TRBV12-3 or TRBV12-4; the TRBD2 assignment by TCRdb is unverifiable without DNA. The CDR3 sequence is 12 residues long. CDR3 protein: CASSSTSGNPYF.

The CDR3 sequence is CSVEEKVGTGELFF. This rearrangement joins TRBV29-1 to TRBJ2-2. Germline-derived CDR1 and CDR2 are SQVTM and ANQGSEA. The CDR3 spans 14 residues.

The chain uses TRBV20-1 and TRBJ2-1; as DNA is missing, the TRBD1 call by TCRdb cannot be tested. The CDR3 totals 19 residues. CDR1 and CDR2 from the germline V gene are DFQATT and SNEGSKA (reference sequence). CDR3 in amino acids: CSARDHAWGDRGWDNEQFF.

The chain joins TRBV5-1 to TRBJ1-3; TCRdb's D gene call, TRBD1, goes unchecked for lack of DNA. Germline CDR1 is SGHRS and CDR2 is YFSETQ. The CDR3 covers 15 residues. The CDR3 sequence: CASRPQGKEGNTIYF.

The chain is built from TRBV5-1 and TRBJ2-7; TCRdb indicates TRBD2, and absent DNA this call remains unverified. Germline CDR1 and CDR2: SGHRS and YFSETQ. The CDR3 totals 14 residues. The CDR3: CASRGRAGEYEQYF.

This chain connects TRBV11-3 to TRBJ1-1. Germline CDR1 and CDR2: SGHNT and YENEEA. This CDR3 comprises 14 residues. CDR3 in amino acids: CASSPRFANTEAFF. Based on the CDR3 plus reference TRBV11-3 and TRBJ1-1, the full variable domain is EAGVVQSPRYKIIEKKQPVAFWCNPISGHNTLYWYLQNLGQGPELLIRYENEEAVDDSQLPKDRFSAERLKGVDSTLKIQPAELGDSAVYLCASSPRFANTEAFFGQGTRLTVV.

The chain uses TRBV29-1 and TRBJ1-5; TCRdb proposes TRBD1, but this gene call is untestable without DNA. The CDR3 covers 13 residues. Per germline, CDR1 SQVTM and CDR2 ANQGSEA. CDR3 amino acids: CSVGTGGGQPQHF.

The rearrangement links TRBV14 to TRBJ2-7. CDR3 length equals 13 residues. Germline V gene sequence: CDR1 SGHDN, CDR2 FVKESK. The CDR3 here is CASSQEAYREQYF.

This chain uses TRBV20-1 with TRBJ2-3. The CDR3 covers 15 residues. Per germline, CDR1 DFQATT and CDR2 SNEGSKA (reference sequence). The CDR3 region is CSARDPLKFTDTQYF.

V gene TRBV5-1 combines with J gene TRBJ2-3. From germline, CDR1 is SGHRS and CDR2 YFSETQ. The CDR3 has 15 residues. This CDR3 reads CASSLSGASTDTQYF.